This TCR beta chain was captured by sequencing in a study of OX40 agonist ivuxolimab in advanced cancers. Only in-frame clones appear in the TCRdb table, and some are missing; sequencing was by immunoSEQ multiplex PCR. Of tens of thousands of clones in the sample, less than 95% are singletons; the top ten hold about 9%. The sequences come from CD4+ or CD8+ T cells sorted from blood, collected in a trial of the OX40 agonist ivuxolimab. The clonotype originates from an adult with an advanced solid tumor such as melanoma, head and neck, liver or kidney cancer.

The CDR3 DNA sequence: TGTGCCAGCAGTCTAACAGTCGGACATCGGTCCTACGAGCAGTACTTC. Protein: CASSLTVGHRSYEQYF. The chain is built from TRBV27 and TRBJ2-7, with D possibly being TRBD1 (5 bases). V dropped 5 bases and J dropped 1 base, with 18 bases sitting between them. The CDR3 is made up of 16 amino acids. Looked up from germline, CDR1 is MNHEY and CDR2 is SMNVEV (reference sequence).